In this sample, the clone carrying this T cell receptor (beta chain) turned up many times. Its matching antigen is unknown. TCRdb re-called the RT-PCR reads through MiXCR, storing one row per CDR3 protein. The data show about 700,000 distinct CDR3 sequences, around 16% seen once. The CDR3 is 14 amino acids. Germline CDR1 SGHDT, CDR2 YYEEEE. V was pared by 4 bases and J by 4 bases, with 5 bases of the junction left unmatched. This record comes from a study of response to subunit inactivated influenza vaccine. Whole-study results and caveats: Few additional T cells are recruited per seasonal influenza vaccination, authors suggested.

V gene TRBV5-6 combines with J gene TRBJ2-3, with 8 bases matching TRBD1. The sample was PBMCs from blood, taken roughly 13 days after vaccination. This clonotype was sampled from a man aged 50 to 60 who received an inactivated influenza vaccine. CDR3 sequence reads: CASSIRGRADTQYF. The CDR3, as DNA: TGTGCCAGCAGCATCAGGGGGCGGGCAGATACGCAGTATTTT.